This TCR beta chain was recovered during a study of T cell responses to AZD1222 COVID-19 vaccine. Per germline, CDR1 SGHRS and CDR2 YFSETQ. V lost 0 bases to trimming and J lost 3 bases, with 10 bases between them. There are 14 residues in the CDR3. This table comes from immunoSEQ multiplex PCR, and its TCRdb copy is limited to in-frame clones, with some not included. The sample consists of more than 120,000 clones, 86% of them appearing once. V is TRBV5-1 and J is TRBJ2-7; the D gene could be TRBD1 or TRBD2 (5 bases each). This clonotype was obtained from an adult who received the AZD1222 COVID-19 vaccine. The source was peripheral blood, collected 28 days after the second AZD1222 dose. The CDR3 nucleotides read TGCGCCAGCAGCTTGGGGGGACCCCTCTACGAGCAGTACTTC. This encodes CASSLGGPLYEQYF.